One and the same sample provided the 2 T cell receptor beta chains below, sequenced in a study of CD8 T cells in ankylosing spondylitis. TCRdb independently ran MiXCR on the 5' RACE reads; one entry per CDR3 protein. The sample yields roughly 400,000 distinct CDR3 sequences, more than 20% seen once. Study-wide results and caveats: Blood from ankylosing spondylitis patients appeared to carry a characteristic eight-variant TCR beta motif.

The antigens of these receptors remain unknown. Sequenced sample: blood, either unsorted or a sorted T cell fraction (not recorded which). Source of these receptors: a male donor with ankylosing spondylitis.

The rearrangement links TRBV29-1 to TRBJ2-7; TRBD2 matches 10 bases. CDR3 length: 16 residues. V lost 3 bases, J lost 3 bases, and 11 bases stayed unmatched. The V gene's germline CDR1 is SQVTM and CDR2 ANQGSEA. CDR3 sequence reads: CSVERRRTSGNYEQYF. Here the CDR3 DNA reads TGCAGCGTTGAGCGCCGGAGGACTAGCGGCAACTACGAGCAGTACTTC.

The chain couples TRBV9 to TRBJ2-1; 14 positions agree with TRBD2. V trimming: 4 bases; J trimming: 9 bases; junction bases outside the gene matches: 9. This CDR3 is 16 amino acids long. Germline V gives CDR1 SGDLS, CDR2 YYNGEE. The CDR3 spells CASSLGGGLAGVEQFF. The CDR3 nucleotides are TGTGCCAGCAGCCTAGGAGGGGGACTAGCGGGAGTTGAGCAGTTCTTC. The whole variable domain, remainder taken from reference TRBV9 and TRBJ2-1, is DSGVTQTPKHLITATGQRVTLRCSPRSGDLSVYWYQQSLDQGLQFLIQYYNGEERAKGNILERFSAQQFPDLHSELNLSSLELGDSALYFCASSLGGGLAGVEQFFGPGTRLTVL.